Listed here are 31 T cell receptor beta chains from one sample, sequenced in a study of T cell responses to AZD1222 COVID-19 vaccine. Generated by immunoSEQ multiplex PCR, the TCRdb table keeps only in-frame clones and is missing some. The sample lists some 95,000 clones, roughly 86% occurring once. The specimen was peripheral blood, collected on day 0 of MenACWY control vaccination. Source of these receptors: an adult in good health.

The chain joins TRBV18 to TRBJ1-6; no clear D. Germline V gives CDR1 KGHSH, CDR2 LQKENI. The CDR3 runs to 15 residues. Trimming stripped 1 base from V and 7 bases from J, with 11 bases between. Written as DNA, the CDR3 is TGTGCCAGCTCACCACGCCGGAACGAGAATTCACCCCTCCACTTT. This gives the protein CASSPRRNENSPLHF.

This chain joins TRBV7-9 and TRBJ1-2; 7 bases align to TRBD1. Per germline, CDR1 SEHNR and CDR2 FQNEAQ (reference sequence). CDR3 length: 14 amino acids. V dropped 4 bases and J dropped 2; count of bases not matched to a gene: 4. The CDR3 DNA reads TGTGCCAGCAGCTCTTGGGACAGAAACTATGGCTACACCTTC. This sequence encodes CASSSWDRNYGYTF. The full variable domain, its missing parts supplied by reference TRBV7-9 and TRBJ1-2, is DTGVSQNPRHKITKRGQNVTFRCDPISEHNRLYWYRQTLGQGPEFLTYFQNEAQLEKSRLLSDRFSAERPKGSFSTLEIQRTEQGDSAMYLCASSSWDRNYGYTFGSGTRLTVV.

This chain uses TRBV7-2 with TRBJ1-4; tentative D call: TRBD1 (5 bases). V gave up 1 base and J gave up 3 bases, with 9 bases separating them. This CDR3 contains 15 residues. Germline-derived CDR1 and CDR2 are SGHTA and FQGNSA. In nucleotides, the CDR3 is TGTGCCAGCAGCTTAGTTGCGGGGCCTAATGAAAAACTGTTTTTT. Amino acids: CASSLVAGPNEKLFF. Drawing the rest from reference TRBV7-2 and TRBJ1-4, the complete variable domain is GAGVSQSPSNKVTEKGKDVELRCDPISGHTALYWYRQSLGQGLEFLIYFQGNSAPDKSGLPSDRFSAERTGGSVSTLTIQRTQQEDSAVYLCASSLVAGPNEKLFFGSGTQLSVL.

This chain links TRBV6-5 with TRBJ1-6; no clear D. Trimming cost V 2 bases and J 5 bases, with 7 bases left between them. Germline V gene sequence: CDR1 MNHEY, CDR2 SVGAGI. CDR3 length: 14 residues. Here the CDR3 DNA reads TGTGCCAGCAGTTACGTGGGAAATAATTCACCCCTCCACTTT. It is translated as CASSYVGNNSPLHF.

This sequence joins TRBV11-2 and TRBJ2-7; 12 bases agree with TRBD2. The germline gives CDR1 SGHAT, CDR2 FQNNGV. The CDR3 runs 15 residues. Trimming removed 6 bases from V and 3 bases from J; junction bases left unmatched: 6. The chain's CDR3 is CASRSELAGGYEQYF. The CDR3 DNA is TGTGCCAGCAGATCCGAACTAGCGGGGGGCTACGAGCAGTACTTC.

The chain joins TRBV13 to TRBJ2-1; D remains unclear. Per the germline V gene, CDR1 is PRHDT and CDR2 is FYEKMQ (reference sequence). The CDR3 spans 14 residues. V shed 1 base and J shed 5 bases, with 9 bases lying between them. CDR3 amino acids: CASSLAGINNEQFF. CDR3 nucleotide sequence: TGTGCCAGCAGCTTAGCTGGGATAAACAATGAGCAGTTCTTC.

The chain links TRBV9 to TRBJ1-4, with D possibly matching TRBD1 (5 bases). CDR1 is SGDLS and CDR2 is YYNGEE in the germline V gene. The CDR3 contains 15 residues. The ends were cut back, 3 bases at V and 4 bases at J, with 13 bases in the middle. The chain's CDR3 is CASSGSGAGNEKLFF. The CDR3 DNA is TGTGCCAGCAGCGGGTCCGGGGCGGGTAATGAAAAACTGTTTTTT.

The V gene is TRBV5-1, the J gene TRBJ1-2; no clear D. CDR3 length: 16 residues. The germline CDR1 and CDR2 sequences are SGHRS and YFSETQ. V dropped 2 bases and J dropped 1 base, with 15 bases sitting between them. CDR3 amino acids: CASSLGSGRSNYGYTF. CDR3 DNA sequence: TGCGCCAGCAGCTTAGGTTCGGGCAGGAGTAACTATGGCTACACCTTC.

The chain employs TRBV14 and TRBJ1-2; D might be TRBD1 (5 bases). CDR3 length equals 13 residues. The germline V and J ends were trimmed by 3 bases and 2 bases, with 7 bases remaining between them. Germline V gives CDR1 SGHDN, CDR2 FVKESK. The CDR3 loop reads CASSHPGNYGYTF. In nucleotides, the CDR3 is TGTGCCAGCAGCCATCCAGGGAACTATGGCTACACCTTC.

The V call is TRBV7-3, the J call TRBJ2-1, with a possible D match to TRBD2 (5 bases). Deletions cut 5 bases from V and 1 base from J, with 9 bases between. The CDR3 covers 14 residues. Looked up from germline, CDR1 is SGHTA and CDR2 is FQGTGA. The CDR3, as DNA: TGTGCCAGCAGCGTCTCGGGGTCCTACAATGAGCAGTTCTTC. It translates to CASSVSGSYNEQFF. Using reference TRBV7-3 and TRBJ2-1 for the parts outside the CDR3, the full variable domain is GAGVSQTPSNKVTEKGKYVELRCDPISGHTALYWYRQSLGQGPEFLIYFQGTGAADDSGLPNDRFFAVRPEGSVSTLKIQRTERGDSAVYLCASSVSGSYNEQFFGPGTRLTVL.

The CDR3 bases are TGTGCCAGCAGTCTTAACGTCGGTCGGGGGAATTCACCCCTCCACTTT. It specifies CASSLNVGRGNSPLHF. The V gene is TRBV7-2, the J gene TRBJ1-6; perhaps TRBD1 as D (5 bases). CDR1 is SGHTA and CDR2 is FQGNSA in the germline V gene. The germline V and J ends were trimmed by 6 bases and 7 bases, with 19 bases remaining between them. The CDR3 is made up of 16 amino acids.

This chain uses TRBV6-2 or TRBV6-3 with TRBJ2-1; TRBD1 aligns across 9 bases. The V gene's germline CDR1 is MNHEY and CDR2 SVGEGT. With 2 bases clipped from V and 7 bases from J, the junction kept 9 bases outside the gene matches. The CDR3 contains 16 residues. The CDR3 DNA sequence: TGTGCCAGCAGTTACAGGGCCGGGACAGGGACAAATGAGCAGTTCTTC. Translating it yields CASSYRAGTGTNEQFF.

This clone has only a few counts. The rearrangement links TRBV5-1 to TRBJ2-1, with D maybe TRBD2 (5 bases). The V gene lost 2 bases and the J gene lost 8 bases, with 14 bases spanning the gap. CDR1 is SGHRS and CDR2 is YFSETQ in the germline V gene. This CDR3 is built from 14 residues. The CDR3 DNA follows: TGCGCCAGCAGCTTTTCGCGCCCCGGGGATGAGCAGTTCTTC. This gives the protein CASSFSRPGDEQFF.

This clone was detected once. The V gene is TRBV3-1 (or the pseudogene TRBV3-2), the J gene TRBJ1-5; 8 nucleotides agree with TRBD1. The length of the CDR3 is 14 residues. Per germline, CDR1 LGHDT and CDR2 YNNKEL (reference sequence). V lost 8 bases, J lost 0 bases, and 3 bases stayed unmatched. CDR3 DNA: TGTGCCAGCGGACAGGGATATAGCAATCAGCCCCAGCATTTT. This sequence encodes CASGQGYSNQPQHF.

The rearrangement links TRBV30 to TRBJ1-1; D ambiguous. The CDR3 has 13 amino acids. From germline, CDR1 is GTSNPN and CDR2 SVGIG (reference sequence). The V end lost 0 bases, the J end lost 8 bases, and 13 bases lay between the germline ends. The CDR3 spells CAWSVLVGSEAFF. The CDR3 DNA reads as TGTGCCTGGAGTGTACTCGTGGGGTCGGAAGCTTTCTTT.

CDR3 in amino acids: CASSLKADILAKNIQYF. In nucleotides, the CDR3 is TGTGCCAGCAGCTTAAAGGCGGATATTTTAGCCAAAAACATTCAGTACTTC. The chain joins TRBV11-2 to TRBJ2-4, with unresolved D. Germline CDR1 is SGHAT and CDR2 is FQNNGV. V lost 2 bases, J lost 0 bases, and 14 bases lay in between. The CDR3 is made up of 17 amino acids. The complete variable domain, with remaining parts taken from reference TRBV11-2 and TRBJ2-4, reads EAGVAQSPRYKIIEKRQSVAFWCNPISGHATLYWYQQILGQGPKLLIQFQNNGVVDDSQLPKDRFSAERLKGVDSTLKIQPAKLEDSAVYLCASSLKADILAKNIQYFGAGTRLSVL.

The sample holds a few counts of this clone. CDR3 loop: CASSLVPNNEQFF. The CDR3 DNA sequence: TGTGCCAGCAGCTTGGTCCCAAACAATGAGCAGTTCTTC. The rearrangement uses TRBV5-4 and TRBJ2-1; D not resolved. The CDR3 has 13 amino acids. Trimming left V 0 bases short and J 5 bases short, with 6 bases between. The germline gives CDR1 SGHNT, CDR2 YYREEE (reference sequence).

This clone was counted once. V gene TRBV11-2 combines with J gene TRBJ2-1; D may correspond to TRBD1 or TRBD2 (6 bases each). The CDR3 consists of 15 residues. Germline-derived CDR1 and CDR2 are SGHAT and FQNNGV. Trimming stripped 0 bases from V and 7 bases from J, with 13 bases between. The CDR3 DNA reads TGTGCCAGCAGCTTAGAGGGGGCGGGGAGGAATGAGCAGTTCTTC. As protein: CASSLEGAGRNEQFF. The entire variable domain, with the rest obtained from reference TRBV11-2 and TRBJ2-1, is as follows: EAGVAQSPRYKIIEKRQSVAFWCNPISGHATLYWYQQILGQGPKLLIQFQNNGVVDDSQLPKDRFSAERLKGVDSTLKIQPAKLEDSAVYLCASSLEGAGRNEQFFGPGTRLTVL.

This chain connects TRBV24-1 to TRBJ1-1; 7 nucleotides line up with TRBD1. J gave up 3 bases and V 5 bases, and 5 bases lay outside the gene matches. Germline values: CDR1 KGHDR, CDR2 SFDVKD. The CDR3 has 14 residues. The CDR3 reads CATSVEGADTEAFF. Here the CDR3 DNA reads TGTGCCACCAGTGTCGAGGGGGCGGACACTGAAGCTTTCTTT.

The chain is built from TRBV9 and TRBJ1-5; D is unresolved. Trimming pared 0 bases from V and 7 bases from J, leaving 14 bases between. The CDR3 contains 15 residues. CDR1 and CDR2 from the germline V gene are SGDLS and YYNGEE. The CDR3 spells CASSVGPRPGQPQHF. CDR3 sequence (DNA): TGTGCCAGCAGCGTAGGGCCCCGACCGGGCCAGCCCCAGCATTTT. The full variable domain, in which reference TRBV9 and TRBJ1-5 provide the parts outside the CDR3, is DSGVTQTPKHLITATGQRVTLRCSPRSGDLSVYWYQQSLDQGLQFLIQYYNGEERAKGNILERFSAQQFPDLHSELNLSSLELGDSALYFCASSVGPRPGQPQHFGDGTRLSIL.

The chain employs TRBV15 and TRBJ1-3; no reliable D call. Per germline, CDR1 LNHNV and CDR2 YYDKDF (reference sequence). Trimming cost V 4 bases and J 0 bases, with 10 bases left between them. The CDR3 has 15 residues. CDR3 residues: CATSIPVGSGNTIYF. The CDR3 DNA reads TGTGCCACCAGCATCCCCGTGGGCTCTGGAAACACCATATATTTT.

This rearrangement joins TRBV6-5 to TRBJ2-1; perhaps TRBD2 as D (5 bases). The germline V gene encodes CDR1 MNHEY and CDR2 SVGAGI. This CDR3 is 13 amino acids long. The ends were cut back, 3 bases at V and 8 bases at J, with 11 bases in the middle. The CDR3 coding sequence is TGTGCCAGCAGTTATCCGGGGTACGATGAGCAGTTCTTC. Translation: CASSYPGYDEQFF.

The rearrangement joins TRBV7-2 to TRBJ1-2; TRBD1 aligns across 10 bases. V was pared by 5 bases and J by 4 bases, with 7 bases of the junction left unmatched. Germline CDR1 SGHTA, CDR2 FQGNSA. CDR3 length: 15 residues. The CDR3 spells CASSPTGGPLYGYTF. The CDR3, as DNA: TGTGCCAGCAGCCCGACAGGGGGCCCCCTCTATGGCTACACCTTC.

The V and J genes are TRBV2 and TRBJ1-6, with D possibly matching TRBD1 (6 bases). The V gene's germline CDR1 is SNHLY and CDR2 FYNNEI. This CDR3 is built from 15 residues. Between the trimmed V and J ends, which lost 7 bases and 8 bases, there was a span of 18 bases. CDR3 DNA: TGTGCCAGCACCGTAACAGGGATTGGAGATTCACCCCTCCACTTT. Translated: CASTVTGIGDSPLHF.

This chain connects TRBV7-3 to TRBJ2-7; no clear D gene. V lost 5 bases, J lost 0 bases, and 11 bases lay in between. This CDR3 comprises 14 residues. The germline V gene has CDR1 SGHTA and CDR2 FQGTGA. Here the CDR3 DNA reads TGTGCCAGCAGCCCAAATGGGAACTCCTACGAGCAGTACTTC. Translating it yields CASSPNGNSYEQYF.

The chain links TRBV2 to TRBJ2-7; D perhaps matches TRBD1 (6 bases). V gave up 7 bases and J gave up 2 bases, with 15 bases separating them. From germline, CDR1 is SNHLY and CDR2 FYNNEI. The CDR3 has 14 amino acids. The CDR3 region has the DNA TGTGCCAGCAACCCGACAGGAAAACCCTACGAGCAGTACTTC. Translated, it gives CASNPTGKPYEQYF.

The CDR3 region is CAWNGMEGSPLHF. In nucleotides, the CDR3 is TGTGCCTGGAATGGAATGGAAGGATCACCCCTCCACTTT. The genes are TRBV30 and TRBJ1-6; no firm D call. Trimming removed 4 bases from V and 10 bases from J, with 14 bases in between. This CDR3 is built from 13 residues. Germline V CDR1 and CDR2: GTSNPN, SVGIG (reference sequence).

The CDR3 loop is CASSLTGQNTEAFF. The CDR3 nucleotides are TGTGCCAGCAGTCTTACAGGACAGAACACTGAAGCTTTCTTT. The rearrangement joins TRBV6-5 to TRBJ1-1; maybe TRBD1 (5 bases). Germline CDR1 is MNHEY and CDR2 is SVGAGI. Trimming removed 5 bases at V and 1 base at J, with 11 bases between. The CDR3 covers 14 residues.

The chain couples TRBV24-1 to TRBJ1-6, with D hard to call. CDR1 and CDR2 from the germline V gene are KGHDR and SFDVKD. CDR3 length: 15 amino acids. V was clipped by 0 bases and J by 7 bases, with 9 bases between them. The CDR3 nucleotides read TGTGCCACCAGTGATTTGGGGGTTGGCAATTCACCCCTCCACTTT. Translated, it gives CATSDLGVGNSPLHF.

The CDR3 sequence: CASSGISLETQYF. CDR3 nucleotide sequence: TGTGCCAGCAGCGGAATTTCCCTAGAGACCCAGTACTTC. V gene TRBV9 combines with J gene TRBJ2-5, with D uncertain. The CDR3 contains 13 residues. Germline V CDR1 and CDR2: SGDLS, YYNGEE. V dropped 3 bases and J dropped 4 bases, with 10 bases sitting between them.

This clone was found a few times. The chain links TRBV6-2 or TRBV6-3 to TRBJ2-2; 9 bases match TRBD2. CDR1 and CDR2 (germline): MNHEY, SVGEGT. The CDR3 has 16 amino acids. V lost 5 bases to trimming and J lost 1 base; unmatched junction nucleotides: 5. The CDR3 sequence: CASSRLAAWNTGELFF. CDR3 nucleotides: TGTGCCAGCAGTCGACTAGCGGCCTGGAACACCGGGGAGCTGTTTTTT.